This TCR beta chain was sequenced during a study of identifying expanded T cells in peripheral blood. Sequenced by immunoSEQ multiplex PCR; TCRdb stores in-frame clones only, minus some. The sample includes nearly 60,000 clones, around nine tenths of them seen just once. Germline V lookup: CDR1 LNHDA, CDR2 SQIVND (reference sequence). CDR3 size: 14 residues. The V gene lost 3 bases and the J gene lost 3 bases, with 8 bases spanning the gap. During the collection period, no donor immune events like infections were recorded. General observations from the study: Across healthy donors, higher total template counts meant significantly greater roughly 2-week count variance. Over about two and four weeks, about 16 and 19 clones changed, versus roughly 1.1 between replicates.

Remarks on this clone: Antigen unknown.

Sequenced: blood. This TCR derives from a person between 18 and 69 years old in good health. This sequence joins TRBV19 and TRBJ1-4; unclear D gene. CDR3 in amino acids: CASSMRQPNEKLFF. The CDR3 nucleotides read TGTGCCAGTAGTATGCGTCAGCCTAATGAAAAACTGTTTTTT.